This TCR beta chain was sequenced during a study of cytomegalovirus exposure and HLA in healthy donors. Findings and caveats of the study: Researchers counted approximately 160 TCR beta chains as cytomegalovirus-associated. Later, an analysis found that TCR clusters from the first cohort tended to co-occur in the 120 validation repertoires.

In germline, CDR1 is PRHDT, CDR2 FYEKMQ (reference sequence). CDR3 length equals 14 residues. Trimming shortened V by 6 bases and J by 10 bases, and 21 bases separated the two germline ends. For this clone: What it binds is not known.

Profiled with immunoSEQ multiplex PCR; TCRdb holds only in-frame clones, not every one. The profile shows some 290,000 clones, roughly 88% of them singletons. The chain joins TRBV13 to TRBJ1-1, with D perhaps matching TRBD1 (6 bases). Sample: PBMCs. The sequence was collected from a young man in good health and CMV-seronegative. The CDR3 DNA follows: TGTGCCAGCAGTCCAACAGGGCCCCTCTCTCCAGCTTTCTTT. It translates to CASSPTGPLSPAFF.